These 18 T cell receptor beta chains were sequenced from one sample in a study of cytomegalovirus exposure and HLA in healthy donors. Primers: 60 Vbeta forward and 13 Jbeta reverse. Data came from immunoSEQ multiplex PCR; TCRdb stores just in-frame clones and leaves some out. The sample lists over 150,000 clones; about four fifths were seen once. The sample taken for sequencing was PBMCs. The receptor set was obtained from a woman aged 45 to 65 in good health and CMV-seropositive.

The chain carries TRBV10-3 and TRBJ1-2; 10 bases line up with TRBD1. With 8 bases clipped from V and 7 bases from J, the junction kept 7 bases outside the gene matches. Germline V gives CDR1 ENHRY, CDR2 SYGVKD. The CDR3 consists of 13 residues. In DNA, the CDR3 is TGTGCCATCCGTTCGGGACAGGGGAGTGGCTACACCTTC. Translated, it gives CAIRSGQGSGYTF.

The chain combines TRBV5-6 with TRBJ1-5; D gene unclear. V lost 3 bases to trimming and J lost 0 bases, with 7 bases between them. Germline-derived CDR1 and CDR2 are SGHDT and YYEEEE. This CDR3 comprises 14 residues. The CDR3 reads CASSSLYSNQPQHF. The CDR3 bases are TGTGCCAGCAGCTCGTTATATAGCAATCAGCCCCAGCATTTT.

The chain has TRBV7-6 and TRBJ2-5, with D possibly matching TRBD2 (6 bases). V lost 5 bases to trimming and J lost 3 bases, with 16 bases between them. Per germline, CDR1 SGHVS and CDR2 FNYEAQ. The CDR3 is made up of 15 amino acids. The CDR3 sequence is CASSPTLAIEETQYF. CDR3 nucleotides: TGTGCCAGCAGCCCGACCCTAGCGATCGAAGAGACCCAGTACTTC.

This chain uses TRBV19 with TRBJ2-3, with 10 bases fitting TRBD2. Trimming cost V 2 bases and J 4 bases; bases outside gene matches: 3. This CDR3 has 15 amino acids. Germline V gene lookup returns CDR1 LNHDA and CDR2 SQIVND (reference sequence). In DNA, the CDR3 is TGTGCCAGTAGTATACTAGCGGGGGCTGCAGATACGCAGTATTTT. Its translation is CASSILAGAADTQYF.

The CDR3 sequence: CASSSRDSFSEAFF. The CDR3 nucleotides are TGTGCCAGCAGCTCCCGGGACAGTTTCTCTGAAGCTTTCTTT. The J gene is TRBJ1-1, the V gene TRBV7-9; 7 bases are a match to TRBD1. Germline V gives CDR1 SEHNR, CDR2 FQNEAQ (reference sequence). The V segment lost 4 bases and the J segment 6 bases; nucleotides outside the gene matches: 8. This CDR3 comprises 14 residues.

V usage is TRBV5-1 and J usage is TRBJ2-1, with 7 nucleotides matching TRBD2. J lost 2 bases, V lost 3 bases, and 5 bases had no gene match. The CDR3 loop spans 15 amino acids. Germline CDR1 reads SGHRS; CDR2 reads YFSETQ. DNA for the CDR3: TGCGCCAGCAGCTCCGCGGGAGTCCCCTACAATGAGCAGTTCTTC. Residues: CASSSAGVPYNEQFF.

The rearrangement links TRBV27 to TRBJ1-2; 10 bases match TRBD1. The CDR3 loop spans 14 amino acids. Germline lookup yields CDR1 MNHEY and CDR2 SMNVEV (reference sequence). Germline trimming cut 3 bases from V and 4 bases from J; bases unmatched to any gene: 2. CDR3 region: CASSLGTGVYGYTF. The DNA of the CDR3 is TGTGCCAGCAGTTTGGGGACAGGGGTCTATGGCTACACCTTC.

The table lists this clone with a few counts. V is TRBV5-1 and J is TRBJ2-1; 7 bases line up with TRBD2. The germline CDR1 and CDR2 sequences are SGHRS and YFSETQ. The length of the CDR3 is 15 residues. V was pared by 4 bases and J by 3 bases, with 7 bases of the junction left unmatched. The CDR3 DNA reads TGCGCCAGCAGCGCCACTAGCGCGTTCTACAATGAGCAGTTCTTC. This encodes CASSATSAFYNEQFF.

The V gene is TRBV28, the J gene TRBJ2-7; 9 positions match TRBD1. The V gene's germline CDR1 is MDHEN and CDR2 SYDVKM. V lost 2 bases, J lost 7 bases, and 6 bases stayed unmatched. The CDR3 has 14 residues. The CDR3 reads CASSLMGQGVEQYF. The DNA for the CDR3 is TGTGCCAGCAGTTTAATGGGACAGGGCGTTGAGCAGTACTTC. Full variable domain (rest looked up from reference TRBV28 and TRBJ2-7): DVKVTQSSRYLVKRTGEKVFLECVQDMDHENMFWYRQDPGLGLRLIYFSYDVKMKEKGDIPEGYSVSREKKERFSLILESASTNQTSMYLCASSLMGQGVEQYFGPGTRLTVT.

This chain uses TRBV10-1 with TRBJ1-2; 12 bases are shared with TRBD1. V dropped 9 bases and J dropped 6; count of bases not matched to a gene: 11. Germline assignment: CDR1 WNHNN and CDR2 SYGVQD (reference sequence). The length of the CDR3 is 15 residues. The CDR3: CASRDRGLRGDGYTF. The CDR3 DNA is TGCGCCAGTCGGGACAGGGGGCTGAGAGGGGATGGCTACACCTTC.

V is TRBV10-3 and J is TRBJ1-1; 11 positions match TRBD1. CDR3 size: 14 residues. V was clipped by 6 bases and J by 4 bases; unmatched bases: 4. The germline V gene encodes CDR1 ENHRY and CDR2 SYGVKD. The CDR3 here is CAISGTGGPTEAFF. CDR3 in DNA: TGTGCCATCAGCGGGACAGGGGGGCCCACTGAAGCTTTCTTT.

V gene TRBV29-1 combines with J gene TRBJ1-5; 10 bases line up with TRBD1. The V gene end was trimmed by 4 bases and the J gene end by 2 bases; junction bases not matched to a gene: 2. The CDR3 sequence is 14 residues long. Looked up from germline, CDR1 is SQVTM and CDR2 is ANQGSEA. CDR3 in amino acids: CSVGGTGGNQPQHF. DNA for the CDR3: TGCAGCGTTGGAGGGACAGGGGGCAATCAGCCCCAGCATTTT.

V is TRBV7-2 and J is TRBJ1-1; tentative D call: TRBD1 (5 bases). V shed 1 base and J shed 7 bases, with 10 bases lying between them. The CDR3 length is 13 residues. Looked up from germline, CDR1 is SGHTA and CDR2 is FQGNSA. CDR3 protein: CASSLGQTFEAFF. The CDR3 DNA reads TGTGCCAGCAGCTTAGGACAGACCTTTGAAGCTTTCTTT.

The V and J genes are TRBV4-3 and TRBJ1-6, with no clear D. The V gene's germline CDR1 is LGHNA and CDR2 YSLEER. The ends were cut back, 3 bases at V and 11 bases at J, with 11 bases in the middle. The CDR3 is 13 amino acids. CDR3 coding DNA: TGCGCCAGCAGCCAGGCAGCCGGGGCACCCCTCCACTTT. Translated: CASSQAAGAPLHF.

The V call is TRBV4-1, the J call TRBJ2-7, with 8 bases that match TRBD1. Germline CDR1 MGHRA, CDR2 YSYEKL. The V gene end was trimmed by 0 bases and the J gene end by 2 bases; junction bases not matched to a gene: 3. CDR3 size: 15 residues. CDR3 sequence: CASSQETGGTYEQYF. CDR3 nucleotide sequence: TGCGCCAGCAGCCAAGAAACAGGGGGAACCTACGAGCAGTACTTC.

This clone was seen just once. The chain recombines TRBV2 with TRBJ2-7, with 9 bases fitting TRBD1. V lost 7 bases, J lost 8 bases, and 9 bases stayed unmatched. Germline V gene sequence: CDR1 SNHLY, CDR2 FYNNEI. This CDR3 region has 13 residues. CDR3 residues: CASIGTGLGKQYF. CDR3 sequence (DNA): TGTGCCAGCATTGGGACAGGGCTGGGAAAGCAGTACTTC.

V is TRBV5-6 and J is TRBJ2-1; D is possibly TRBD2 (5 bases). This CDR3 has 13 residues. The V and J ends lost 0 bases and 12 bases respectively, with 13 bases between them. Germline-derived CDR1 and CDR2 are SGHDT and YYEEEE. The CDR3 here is CASSLASGYGQFF. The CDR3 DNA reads TGTGCCAGCAGCTTGGCGTCGGGGTATGGGCAGTTCTTC.

The CDR3 nucleotides are TGTGCCAGCAGTGAAGCCGGCAGCGTAGGATCCCAGTACTTC. As protein: CASSEAGSVGSQYF. The V and J genes are TRBV6-1 and TRBJ2-5; no firm D call. This CDR3 is 14 amino acids long. Per germline, CDR1 MNHNS and CDR2 SASEGT. V was shortened by 0 bases and J by 9 bases, with 14 bases between the two germline ends.